The source of this TCR beta chain is a study of T cell clones after liver transplantation. Whole-study context: Three of eight recipients were HCV-positive; others had non-autoimmune, non-viral indications.

The V end lost 2 bases, the J end lost 7 bases, and 15 bases lay between the germline ends. CDR3 length: 14 amino acids. Germline CDR1 and CDR2: SGHNT and YYREEE (reference sequence). Here immunoSEQ multiplex PCR was the method, and the copy in TCRdb shows in-frame clones only, minus some. The sample gives around 120,000 clones, about nine tenths of which show up once; 0.8% to 0.9% is in the top ten. The clonotype originates from a human patient who received a liver transplant. Some of these T cells may belong to the graft donor. The specimen comprised CD4+ T cells from blood, sampled 12 months after liver transplant. This chain uses TRBV5-4 with TRBJ1-2, with D maybe TRBD1 (5 bases). The CDR3 DNA is TGTGCCAGCAGCTTATTGCAGGGAGAAGGTGGCTACACCTTC. This translates into CASSLLQGEGGYTF.